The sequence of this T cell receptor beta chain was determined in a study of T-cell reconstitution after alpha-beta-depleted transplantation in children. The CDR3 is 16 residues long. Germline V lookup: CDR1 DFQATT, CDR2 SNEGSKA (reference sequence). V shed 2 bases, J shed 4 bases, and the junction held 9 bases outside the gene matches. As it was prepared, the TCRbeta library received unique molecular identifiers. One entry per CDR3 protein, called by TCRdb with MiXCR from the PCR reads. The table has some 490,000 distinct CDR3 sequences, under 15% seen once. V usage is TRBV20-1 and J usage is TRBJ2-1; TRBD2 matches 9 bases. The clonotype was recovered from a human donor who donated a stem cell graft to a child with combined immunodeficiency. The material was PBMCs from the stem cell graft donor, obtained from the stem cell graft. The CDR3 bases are TGCAGTGCTAGAACCACCCGACTAGCGGCTTACAATGAGCAGTTCTTC. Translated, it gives CSARTTRLAAYNEQFF.